These 21 T cell receptor beta chains were sequenced from one sample in a study of T cell responses to AZD1222 COVID-19 vaccine. Clones were read by immunoSEQ multiplex PCR, and TCRdb kept only the in-frame ones, dropping some. The sample lists around 200,000 clones, roughly 93% seen once, with around 0.96% in the top ten. The material sequenced was peripheral blood, taken 28 days after the second dose of the MenACWY control vaccine. All receptors derive from an adult who received the MenACWY meningococcal vaccine as a control.

The chain employs TRBV28 and TRBJ2-7; D gene uncertain. V lost 4 bases to trimming and J lost 2 bases, with 15 bases between them. Germline lookup yields CDR1 MDHEN and CDR2 SYDVKM. The CDR3 contains 15 residues. The CDR3 DNA follows: TGTGCCAGCAGTTCCCGGGCTTTTGGTACCTACGAGCAGTACTTC. This encodes CASSSRAFGTYEQYF.

This CDR3 reads CAWEGGGVPQNSPLHF. The DNA of the CDR3 is TGTGCCTGGGAAGGAGGAGGGGTCCCCCAAAATTCACCCCTCCACTTT. The J gene is TRBJ1-6, the V gene TRBV30; maybe TRBD1 (5 bases). The CDR3 extends over 16 amino acids. Germline CDR1 reads GTSNPN; CDR2 reads SVGIG (reference sequence). The V gene lost 5 bases and the J gene lost 7 bases, with 21 bases spanning the gap.

In this sample, this clone turned up once. The rearrangement links TRBV5-4 to TRBJ2-1; TRBD2 matches 11 bases. This CDR3 is 15 amino acids long. J gave up 6 bases and V 2 bases, and 4 bases lay outside the gene matches. Germline CDR1 is SGHNT and CDR2 is YYREEE (reference sequence). Written as DNA, the CDR3 is TGTGCCAGCAGCTTCAGACTAGCGGGGACCAATGAGCAGTTCTTC. Translated, it gives CASSFRLAGTNEQFF.

The sample holds one count of this clone. The rearrangement links TRBV2 to TRBJ2-1; 8 bases agree with TRBD1. Trimming took 8 bases from V and 3 from J; bases not matched to a gene: 9. The CDR3 is 15 amino acids. CDR1 is SNHLY and CDR2 is FYNNEI in the germline V gene. The CDR3 coding sequence is TGTGCCAGCCTGGAACAGGGGGGCTACTACAATGAGCAGTTCTTC. Its protein product is CASLEQGGYYNEQFF.

In the case of this clone: Other DNA sequences within the sample encode an identical CDR3. The chain uses TRBV5-1 and TRBJ1-5; D is unclear. The CDR3 spans 15 residues. Per germline, CDR1 SGHRS and CDR2 YFSETQ. Deletions cut 2 bases from V and 0 bases from J, with 9 bases between. CDR3 nucleotide sequence: TGCGCCAGCAGCTTAGACGGTGATAGCAATCAGCCCCAGCATTTT. It codes for CASSLDGDSNQPQHF.

This clone was detected only once. CDR3 in DNA: TGTGCCAGTAGTGCTGGGACAGGCGGACAGCCCCAGCATTTT. It specifies CASSAGTGGQPQHF. This rearrangement joins TRBV19 to TRBJ1-5; 8 bases line up with TRBD1. This CDR3 has 14 residues. Germline V gene lookup returns CDR1 LNHDA and CDR2 SQIVND (reference sequence). Trimming took 5 bases from V and 7 from J; bases not matched to a gene: 7.

V usage is TRBV7-8 and J usage is TRBJ1-2, with 12 bases fitting TRBD1. Germline V CDR1 and CDR2: SGHVS, FQNEAQ. The J segment lost 5 bases and the V segment lost 0 bases, leaving 7 bases of the junction unmatched. There are 17 residues in the CDR3. The CDR3 DNA reads TGTGCCAGCAGCTTAGCCCTCCGGGACAGGGGGCTTTATGGCTACACCTTC. Translation gives CASSLALRDRGLYGYTF.

This chain uses TRBV4-1 with TRBJ1-1; D uncertain. The germline V gene has CDR1 MGHRA and CDR2 YSYEKL. The V gene lost 0 bases and the J gene lost 0 bases, with 8 bases spanning the gap. This CDR3 is 15 amino acids long. The CDR3 bases are TGCGCCAGCAGCCAAGAACCGGCAATGAACACTGAAGCTTTCTTT. This sequence encodes CASSQEPAMNTEAFF.

The chain has TRBV6-5 and TRBJ2-5; D is perhaps TRBD1 (5 bases). The V gene's germline CDR1 is MNHEY and CDR2 SVGAGI. The CDR3 loop spans 12 amino acids. V lost 6 bases to trimming and J lost 5 bases, with 10 bases between them. CDR3: CASSQGTETQYF. The CDR3 DNA is TGTGCCAGCAGCCAGGGTACGGAGACCCAGTACTTC.

Concerning this clone itself: This sample includes further DNA sequences coding for the same CDR3. V gene TRBV3-1 (or the pseudogene TRBV3-2) combines with J gene TRBJ1-1; the D gene is possibly TRBD1 (6 bases). Between the trimmed V and J ends, which lost 4 bases and 0 bases, there was a span of 9 bases. The V gene's germline CDR1 is LGHDT and CDR2 YNNKEL (reference sequence). CDR3 length: 14 residues. CDR3: CASSLGQLNTEAFF. As DNA, the CDR3 is TGTGCCAGCAGCCTCGGACAGTTGAACACTGAAGCTTTCTTT.

For the CDR3, the DNA is TGTGCCACCAAAAGCGGGGGGGGCCACCATACGCAGTATTTT. Translated: CATKSGGGHHTQYF. The V gene is TRBV24-1, the J gene TRBJ2-3, with TRBD2 matching 10 bases. Germline values: CDR1 KGHDR, CDR2 SFDVKD. The CDR3 is made up of 14 amino acids. The V and J ends lost 8 bases and 7 bases, in that order; junction bases with no gene match: 8.

The chain links TRBV15 to TRBJ2-1, with TRBD2 matching 10 bases. Germline CDR1 is LNHNV and CDR2 is YYDKDF (reference sequence). This CDR3 has 15 amino acids. The junction had 1 base not matched to a gene; V was cut back by 2 bases and J by 3 bases. CDR3 loop: CATSRLAGDYNEQFF. The CDR3 DNA reads as TGTGCCACCAGCAGACTAGCGGGGGACTACAATGAGCAGTTCTTC.

The rearrangement links TRBV3-1 (or the pseudogene TRBV3-2) to TRBJ2-1; TRBD2 aligns across 9 bases. The ends lost 1 base at V and 12 bases at J; junction bases unmatched: 4. The length of the CDR3 is 13 residues. Looked up from germline, CDR1 is LGHDT and CDR2 is YNNKEL (reference sequence). CDR3 sequence: CASSQVGRGGQFF. The CDR3 region has the DNA TGTGCCAGCAGCCAAGTAGGGCGGGGGGGGCAGTTCTTC.

This clone was seen a single time. V is TRBV5-1 and J is TRBJ1-5; unclear D gene. V lost 4 bases, J lost 5 bases, and 10 bases lay in between. The V gene's germline CDR1 is SGHRS and CDR2 YFSETQ. The CDR3 sequence is 13 residues long. CDR3 residues: CASSVFSDQPQHF. DNA for the CDR3: TGCGCCAGCAGCGTTTTTTCAGATCAGCCCCAGCATTTT.

The genes are TRBV4-1 and TRBJ1-4, with 8 bases aligning to TRBD1. J was trimmed by 2 bases and V by 6 bases; bases with no gene match: 11. Looked up from germline, CDR1 is MGHRA and CDR2 is YSYEKL. The CDR3 has 17 residues. The CDR3 DNA follows: TGCGCCAGCAGAGCCGGACAGGGACGAAGGACTAATGAAAAACTGTTTTTT. It specifies CASRAGQGRRTNEKLFF.

The CDR3 sequence is CSASTASRWSTEAFF. The CDR3 DNA is TGCAGTGCTAGTACCGCTAGCAGGTGGAGTACTGAAGCTTTCTTT. The chain links TRBV20-1 to TRBJ1-1; D unresolved. Per germline, CDR1 DFQATT and CDR2 SNEGSKA (reference sequence). V was pared by 3 bases and J by 5 bases, with 19 bases between. The CDR3 is 15 amino acids.

The chain joins TRBV7-2 to TRBJ1-2, with 8 bases lining up with TRBD1. CDR1 is SGHTA and CDR2 is FQGNSA in the germline V gene. The CDR3 loop spans 13 amino acids. The trim removed 5 bases at V and 8 bases at J, leaving 7 bases unmatched. The CDR3: CASSLDRAGGYTF. As DNA, the CDR3 is TGTGCCAGCAGCCTGGACAGGGCTGGGGGCTACACCTTC. Supplemented by reference TRBV7-2 and TRBJ1-2, the full variable domain reads GAGVSQSPSNKVTEKGKDVELRCDPISGHTALYWYRQSLGQGLEFLIYFQGNSAPDKSGLPSDRFSAERTGGSVSTLTIQRTQQEDSAVYLCASSLDRAGGYTFGSGTRLTVV.

This clone came up once. The rearrangement links TRBV7-2 to TRBJ2-7, with D tentatively TRBD1 or TRBD2 (5 bases each). CDR3 length: 15 residues. CDR1 is SGHTA, CDR2 FQGNSA, per germline. Trimming took 5 bases from V and 4 from J, leaving 18 bases between them. The CDR3 reads CASSATGRKVYEQYF. The CDR3 region has the DNA TGTGCCAGCAGCGCTACGGGACGGAAAGTATACGAGCAGTACTTC.

The V call is TRBV19, the J call TRBJ1-1; TRBD1 might be the D (6 bases). Trimming left V 5 bases short and J 4 bases short, with 11 bases between. The germline gives CDR1 LNHDA, CDR2 SQIVND (reference sequence). This CDR3 is 13 amino acids long. The CDR3 spells CASSVTRGTEAFF. The DNA of the CDR3 is TGTGCCAGTAGTGTGACCAGGGGCACTGAAGCTTTCTTT. The full variable domain, completed using reference TRBV19 and TRBJ1-1, is DGGITQSPKYLFRKEGQNVTLSCEQNLNHDAMYWYRQDPGQGLRLIYYSQIVNDFQKGDIAEGYSVSREKKESFPLTVTSAQKNPTAFYLCASSVTRGTEAFFGQGTRLTVV.

This chain connects TRBV12-3 or TRBV12-4 to TRBJ1-4; D may be TRBD1 (5 bases). The CDR3 extends over 13 amino acids. Trimming took off 6 bases at V and 8 bases at J, with 13 bases between the two ends. CDR3 sequence: CASRYGGGEKLFF. The CDR3 DNA follows: TGTGCCAGCAGGTACGGGGGAGGAGAAAAACTGTTTTTT.

V gene TRBV7-9 combines with J gene TRBJ1-5; 9 bases line up with TRBD1. Germline V gene sequence: CDR1 SEHNR, CDR2 FQNEAQ (reference sequence). The CDR3 contains 15 residues. Germline trimming cut 4 bases from V and 5 bases from J; bases unmatched to any gene: 6. DNA for the CDR3: TGTGCCAGCAGCTCGGTGACAGGGGGGGATCAGCCCCAGCATTTT. Amino acid sequence: CASSSVTGGDQPQHF.